This T cell receptor beta chain was found in a study of blood T cell repertoires in COVID-19. The wider study: Acute-phase and convalescent COVID-19 samples originated in the United States, Italy and Spain. Sources were T cells, B-cell-depleted T cells, or PBMCs; the material itself was cDNA or gDNA.

Authors' processing steps: For nucleated cells, counts were estimated from reference gene primer amplification. The table came from immunoSEQ multiplex PCR; TCRdb's copy has only in-frame clones and leaves some out. V, J and clone size are those of that table, while D and trimming were read from the DNA. The sample lists about 500,000 clones, 75% to 90% occurring once. V lost 6 bases, J lost 5 bases, and 8 bases lay in between. The CDR3 consists of 12 residues. The source of this sequence is a man between 18 and 35 years old with COVID-19, enrolled during active disease. The chain joins TRBV12-3 or TRBV12-4 to TRBJ2-4; maybe TRBD1 (5 bases). Sequences were obtained from peripheral blood. CDR3 in DNA: TGTGCCAGCAGACCGACAGAAAACATTCAGTACTTC. This translates into CASRPTENIQYF.